This T cell receptor (beta chain) was retrieved from a study of OX40 agonist ivuxolimab in advanced cancers. This CDR3 has 11 residues. V lost 8 bases and J 6 bases, leaving 7 bases between the germline ends. Germline V gene data show CDR1 as SNHLY and CDR2 as FYNNEI. Sequencing was performed with immunoSEQ multiplex PCR; in TCRdb, only in-frame clones are kept and a portion is missing. Among tens of thousands of clones listed, just under 95% were seen once. This specimen was CD4+ or CD8+ T cells sorted from blood, taken in a trial of the OX40 agonist ivuxolimab. The chain is built from TRBV2 and TRBJ2-2, with no clear D. This receptor was obtained from an adult with an advanced solid tumor such as melanoma, head and neck, liver or kidney cancer. This chain's CDR3 is CASLVSGELFF. The CDR3 DNA reads TGTGCCAGCTTGGTCTCCGGGGAGCTGTTTTTT.